The 10 T cell receptor beta chains below were found in one sample sequenced in a study of long-term antiretroviral therapy in people with HIV. Sequencing relied on immunoSEQ assay v3.0, run at survey level. Repertoires were generated with immunoSEQ multiplex PCR, while TCRdb's copy carries only in-frame clones and drops some. The table lists about 28,000 clones, around three quarters of them singletons, with under 8.5% in the top ten. The sequencing here drew on unsorted PBMCs, taken 0.3 years after starting antiretroviral therapy. These receptors all come from a middle-aged man with HIV.

V is TRBV5-6 and J is TRBJ2-1, with TRBD2 matching 7 bases. Losses at the gene ends were 1 base for V and 10 bases for J; bases not matched to a gene: 2. The CDR3 loop spans 12 amino acids. Germline CDR1 and CDR2: SGHDT and YYEEEE. The chain's CDR3 is CASSLTSVEQFF. The CDR3 coding sequence is TGTGCCAGCAGCTTGACTAGCGTAGAGCAGTTCTTC. The full variable domain, rest sourced from reference TRBV5-6 and TRBJ2-1, is DAGVTQSPTHLIKTRGQQVTLRCSPKSGHDTVSWYQQALGQGPQFIFQYYEEEERQRGNFPDRFSGHQFPNYSSELNVNALLLGDSALYLCASSLTSVEQFFGPGTRLTVL.

This chain joins TRBV19 and TRBJ1-1; TRBD1 agrees at 8 bases. J was trimmed by 3 bases and V by 2 bases; bases with no gene match: 8. The germline V gene has CDR1 LNHDA and CDR2 SQIVND (reference sequence). The CDR3 is made up of 16 amino acids. For the CDR3, the DNA is TGTGCCAGTAGTATATGGCCCAACAGGGGGTACACTGAAGCTTTCTTT. Its protein is CASSIWPNRGYTEAFF.

V usage is TRBV11-2 and J usage is TRBJ2-7; 10 nucleotides align to TRBD1. The CDR3 has 15 residues. J was trimmed by 2 bases and V by 5 bases; bases with no gene match: 6. Per germline, CDR1 SGHAT and CDR2 FQNNGV. Written as DNA, the CDR3 is TGTGCCAGCAGCCCTAGGACAGGGGGGACCTACGAGCAGTACTTC. This codes for CASSPRTGGTYEQYF.

The chain carries TRBV7-9 and TRBJ2-2; 9 nucleotides match TRBD1. Losses at the gene ends were 5 bases for V and 2 bases for J; bases not matched to a gene: 6. The CDR3 is 16 residues long. Germline V lookup: CDR1 SEHNR, CDR2 FQNEAQ (reference sequence). The CDR3 spells CASSLGTGYNTGELFF. CDR3 bases: TGTGCCAGCAGCCTAGGGACAGGGTATAACACCGGGGAGCTGTTTTTT.

This chain connects TRBV4-1 to TRBJ1-2; 10 positions agree with TRBD1. The CDR3 consists of 15 residues. Trimming removed 4 bases from V and 4 bases from J; junction bases left unmatched: 6. Germline-derived CDR1 and CDR2 are MGHRA and YSYEKL. In DNA, the CDR3 is TGCGCCAGCAGCCCGGAGGGGACAGGGGTCTATGGCTACACCTTC. The encoded protein is CASSPEGTGVYGYTF.

The chain links TRBV4-3 to TRBJ1-4; D may be TRBD1 (6 bases). Germline CDR1 is LGHNA and CDR2 is YSLEER. The CDR3 runs 17 residues. The V end lost 1 base, the J end lost 3 bases, and 15 bases lay between the germline ends. The CDR3 loop reads CASSQGSTGAANEKLFF. CDR3 nucleotide sequence: TGCGCCAGCAGCCAAGGAAGTACGGGGGCAGCTAATGAAAAACTGTTTTTT.

The chain has TRBV5-4 and TRBJ1-2; unclear D gene. V lost 0 bases and J lost 3, with 9 bases in between. Germline V gene data show CDR1 as SGHNT and CDR2 as YYREEE (reference sequence). The CDR3 sequence is 14 residues long. CDR3 region: CASSLARVYYGYTF. CDR3 bases: TGTGCCAGCAGCTTGGCGCGGGTATACTATGGCTACACCTTC.

V and J are TRBV15 and TRBJ1-5; D gene unclear. The CDR3 loop spans 16 amino acids. CDR1 and CDR2 from the germline V gene are LNHNV and YYDKDF (reference sequence). V lost 5 bases and J 0 bases, leaving 14 bases between the germline ends. The CDR3 is CATSGRTDDSNQPQHF. DNA for the CDR3: TGTGCCACCAGCGGACGGACGGACGATAGCAATCAGCCCCAGCATTTT.

The chain recombines TRBV7-2 with TRBJ2-5; 9 nucleotides agree with TRBD2. Per germline, CDR1 SGHTA and CDR2 FQGNSA. This CDR3 is built from 15 residues. The ends lost 3 bases at V and 4 bases at J; junction bases unmatched: 6. As DNA, the CDR3 is TGTGCCAGCAGCTTGTGGCGGGGGGGCGGAGAGACCCAGTACTTC. Residues: CASSLWRGGGETQYF.

The chain uses TRBV5-1 and TRBJ1-4; the D gene is possibly TRBD1 (5 bases). This CDR3 region has 16 residues. The V gene lost 4 bases and the J gene lost 0 bases, with 13 bases spanning the gap. The V gene's germline CDR1 is SGHRS and CDR2 YFSETQ. The CDR3 sequence: CASSLGGSTTNEKLFF. The CDR3 DNA reads TGCGCCAGCAGCCTTGGGGGGTCCACAACTAATGAAAAACTGTTTTTT.